Listed below are T cell receptor beta chains from one sample, sequenced in a study of breast tumors, draining lymph nodes, adjacent tissues. TCRdb used MiXCR to reprocess the multiplex PCR reads, holding one entry per CDR3 protein. The sample lists more than 250,000 distinct CDR3 sequences; 30% to 35% were seen once. The material sequenced was axillary lymph node tissue. These TCRs come from a female donor with breast cancer. Some clones in this sample may be carry-over from other donors' samples. Each CDR3 is given with its conserved first and last residue. A D gene is named only where the DNA matches it firmly. Rows give clone size only sometimes, using once, few, many, or a class for an expanded clone.

clone size: many
V gene: TRBV20-1
D gene: TRBD2
J gene: TRBJ2-1
CDR3 protein: CSARGLAGGSEQFF
CDR3 DNA: TGCAGTGCCCGGGGACTAGCGGGAGGGAGTGAGCAGTTCTTC

clone size: many
V gene: TRBV11-3
D gene: TRBD1
J gene: TRBJ2-5
CDR3 protein: CASSQGTAQETQYF
CDR3 DNA: TGTGCCAGCAGCCAAGGGACAGCACAAGAGACCCAGTACTTC

clone size: many
V gene: TRBV4-1
D gene: TRBD2
J gene: TRBJ2-7
CDR3 protein: CASSQDLGGSYEQYF
CDR3 DNA: TGCGCCAGCAGCCAAGATCTCGGGGGGAGCTACGAGCAGTACTTC

clone size: -
V gene: TRBV30
D gene: -
J gene: TRBJ2-1
CDR3 protein: CAWSSRASEEQFF
CDR3 DNA: TGTGCCTGGAGTTCCCGGGCGTCCGAGGAGCAGTTCTTC

clone size: -
V gene: TRBV6-5
D gene: -
J gene: TRBJ2-7
CDR3 protein: CASSHSPQGGLHEQYF
CDR3 DNA: TGTGCCAGCAGTCACTCGCCGCAGGGGGGCCTCCACGAGCAGTACTTC

clone size: -
V gene: TRBV7-2
D gene: -
J gene: TRBJ1-6
CDR3 protein: CASSVLADRVRHSPLHF
CDR3 DNA: TGTGCCAGCAGCGTATTAGCGGACAGAGTACGACATTCACCCCTCCACTTC

clone size: many
V gene: TRBV11-2
D gene: TRBD1
J gene: TRBJ2-7
CDR3 protein: CASSPHRDRGNEQYF
CDR3 DNA: TGTGCCAGCAGTCCTCACCGGGACAGGGGAAACGAGCAGTACTTC

clone size: many
V gene: TRBV6-2/TRBV6-3
D gene: TRBD1
J gene: TRBJ2-1
CDR3 protein: CASSYGTGSYYNEQFF
CDR3 DNA: TGTGCCAGCAGTTACGGGACAGGGTCCTACTACAATGAGCAGTTCTTC

clone size: many
V gene: TRBV12-3/TRBV12-4
D gene: -
J gene: TRBJ2-2
CDR3 protein: CASTSGIADTGELFF
CDR3 DNA: TGTGCCAGCACCTCGGGGATAGCGGACACCGGGGAGCTGTTTTTT

clone size: few
V gene: TRBV3-1
D gene: -
J gene: TRBJ2-1
CDR3 protein: CASSRDRHIYNEQFF
CDR3 DNA: TGTGCCAGCAGCCGGGACCGCCACATTTACAATGAGCAGTTCTTC

clone size: -
V gene: TRBV27
D gene: -
J gene: TRBJ2-1
CDR3 protein: CASRARTGGENEQFF
CDR3 DNA: TGTGCCAGCAGGGCCCGGACAGGCGGGGAGAATGAGCAGTTCTTC

clone size: -
V gene: TRBV6-2/TRBV6-3
D gene: TRBD2
J gene: TRBJ2-7
CDR3 protein: CASSTWDYSSYEQYF
CDR3 DNA: TGTGCCAGCAGTACTTGGGACTATTCCTCCTACGAGCAGTACTTC

clone size: -
V gene: TRBV27
D gene: -
J gene: TRBJ2-2
CDR3 protein: CAVQEGNTGELFF
CDR3 DNA: TGTGCCGTCCAGGAGGGGAACACCGGGGAGCTGTTTTTT

clone size: many
V gene: TRBV11-2
D gene: TRBD1
J gene: TRBJ2-7
CDR3 protein: CASSLGAGQGVEQYF
CDR3 DNA: TGTGCCAGCAGCTTAGGAGCGGGACAGGGGGTCGAGCAGTACTTC

clone size: many
V gene: TRBV20-1
D gene: TRBD1
J gene: TRBJ1-5
CDR3 protein: CSARVDRGLSNQPQHF
CDR3 DNA: TGCAGTGCTAGAGTTGACAGGGGGCTGAGCAATCAGCCCCAGCATTTT

clone size: many
V gene: TRBV24-1
D gene: -
J gene: TRBJ2-5
CDR3 protein: CATSDKQGFQETQYF
CDR3 DNA: TGTGCCACCAGTGACAAACAGGGATTTCAAGAGACCCAGTACTTC

clone size: -
V gene: TRBV7-6
D gene: TRBD1
J gene: TRBJ1-3
CDR3 protein: CASSLATGANTIYF
CDR3 DNA: TGTGCCAGCAGCTTAGCTACAGGGGCAAACACCATATATTTT

clone size: many
V gene: TRBV20-1
D gene: -
J gene: TRBJ1-2
CDR3 protein: CSASRSSWGSYGYTF
CDR3 DNA: TGCAGTGCTAGTAGAAGTTCCTGGGGCAGCTATGGCTACACCTTC

clone size: few
V gene: TRBV3-1
D gene: TRBD2
J gene: TRBJ2-1
CDR3 protein: CASSQTSGSIEQFF
CDR3 DNA: TGTGCCAGCAGCCAAACTAGCGGGAGTATTGAGCAGTTCTTC

clone size: many
V gene: TRBV19
D gene: TRBD1
J gene: TRBJ1-5
CDR3 protein: CASSILPGQGDQPQHF
CDR3 DNA: TGTGCCAGTAGTATCCTTCCAGGACAGGGGGATCAGCCCCAGCATTTT

clone size: once
V gene: TRBV27
D gene: -
J gene: TRBJ1-2
CDR3 protein: CASSSGRGNYGYSF
CDR3 DNA: TGTGCCAGCAGCAGTGGGAGGGGAAACTATGGCTACAGCTTC

clone size: many
V gene: TRBV12-3/TRBV12-4
D gene: TRBD2
J gene: TRBJ2-5
CDR3 protein: CASSLVLAGRETQYF
CDR3 DNA: TGTGCCAGCAGTTTAGTTCTAGCGGGAAGGGAGACCCAGTACTTC

clone size: many
V gene: TRBV29-1
D gene: TRBD2
J gene: TRBJ2-1
CDR3 protein: CSHSSLAGGPGEQFF
CDR3 DNA: TGCAGCCACTCGAGTCTAGCGGGAGGGCCGGGTGAGCAGTTCTTC

clone size: -
V gene: TRBV18
D gene: TRBD1
J gene: TRBJ1-4
CDR3 protein: CASSPGQGYEKLFF
CDR3 DNA: TGTGCCAGCTCACCGGGACAGGGCTATGAAAAACTGTTTTTT